This entry is about one T cell receptor (beta chain). The germline V gene has CDR1 SGHTA and CDR2 FQGNSA. With 1 base removed from V and 10 bases from J, the gap between germline ends came to 11 bases. The CDR3 runs 13 residues. The data originate from a study of blood T cell repertoires in COVID-19. Study-wide context: The United States, Italy and Spain provided the acute and convalescent COVID-19 samples. The cDNA or gDNA used as material had been derived from T cells, B-cell-depleted T cells, or PBMCs.

Source study methods: Reference gene primer amplification gave estimated nucleated cell counts. The method was immunoSEQ multiplex PCR; TCRdb's version includes in-frame clones alone and lacks a portion of them. The D gene and trimming were derived from the DNA, and the V and J assignments and clone size from that table. The sample has some 98,000 clones; around 80% are singletons. The chain employs TRBV7-2 and TRBJ2-1, with a tentative D call TRBD2 (6 bases). This TCR came from a man between 65 and 85 years old with acute or convalescent COVID-19. Sequenced input: peripheral blood. The CDR3 is CASSLGLGGEQFF. The CDR3 nucleotides read TGTGCCAGCAGCTTAGGCCTCGGAGGGGAGCAGTTCTTC.